The rows below give T cell receptor beta chains drawn from one sample of a study of T cells in Graves' hyperthyroidism and ophthalmopathy. TCRdb reanalysed the multiplex PCR reads using MiXCR and keeps one entry per CDR3 protein. The sample shows 490,000 or so distinct CDR3 sequences, 22% of them seen only once. Sequenced material: blood. Source of these receptors: a woman in her sixties or seventies with Graves' ophthalmopathy. The CDR3 runs from the conserved cysteine through the conserved F or W. A D gene is named only where the DNA matches it firmly. Size tells how often a clone was seen (once, few, many) or the class of an expanded clone, and some rows leave it out.

d_call	cdr3_length	clone_size	j_call	v_call	cdr3_aa	cdr3_nt
.	14	few	TRBJ1-2	TRBV14	CASSQETGGYGYTF	TGTGCCAGCAGCCAGGAGACCGGGGGGTATGGCTACACCTTC
TRBD1	15	many	TRBJ1-1	TRBV6-6	CASSYLQGGNTEAFF	TGTGCCAGCAGTTACCTACAGGGGGGGAACACTGAAGCTTTCTTT
.	14	.	TRBJ2-7	TRBV7-8	CASSSLPATYEQYF	TGTGCCAGCAGCTCACTTCCTGCGACCTACGAGCAGTACTTC
TRBD2	13	.	TRBJ2-7	TRBV20-1	CRGEGLALYEQYF	TGCCGCGGAGAGGGACTAGCTCTTTACGAGCAGTACTTC
.	14	.	TRBJ1-6	TRBV3-1	CASSQAQGDSPLHF	TGTGCCAGCAGCCAAGCGCAGGGCGACTCACCCCTCCACTTT
TRBD2	15	many	TRBJ2-7	TRBV12-3/TRBV12-4	CASSSGLAGIYEQYF	TGTGCCAGCAGTTCGGGACTAGCGGGCATCTACGAGCAGTACTTC
.	11	many	TRBJ1-2	TRBV2	CASSRGSGYTF	TGTGCCAGCAGTCGGGGGAGCGGCTACACCTTC
.	11	few	TRBJ1-2	TRBV10-3	CAISDVGGYTF	TGTGCCATCAGTGACGTGGGCGGCTACACCTTC
.	13	once	TRBJ2-5	TRBV18	CASSPVPQETQYF	TGTGCCAGCTCGCCGGTCCCCCAAGAGACCCAGTACTTC
.	13	.	TRBJ1-2	TRBV7-3	CASSLSRGDGYTF	TGTGCCAGCAGCTTAAGTAGGGGAGATGGCTACACCTTC
TRBD2	14	many	TRBJ2-5	TRBV7-2	CASSPAGGQETQYF	TGTGCCAGCAGCCCAGCGGGAGGCCAAGAGACCCAGTACTTC
.	13	many	TRBJ2-7	TRBV7-3	CASSLTQGYEQYF	TGTGCCAGCAGCTTAACACAGGGCTACGAGCAGTACTTC
.	13	few	TRBJ1-2	TRBV25-1	CASGAGGIYGYTF	TGTGCCAGCGGAGCGGGGGGAATCTATGGCTACACCTTC
.	17	many	TRBJ2-1	TRBV12-3/TRBV12-4	CASSSLLLAEGYNEQFF	TGTGCCAGCAGTTCACTCCTCTTAGCGGAAGGATACAATGAGCAGTTCTTC
TRBD2	14	many	TRBJ2-1	TRBV2	CASSGSGRYNEQFF	TGTGCCAGCAGTGGCAGCGGGAGGTACAATGAGCAGTTCTTC
.	13	few	TRBJ2-1	TRBV20-1	CSASTGLNNEQFF	TGCAGTGCTAGCACAGGGCTTAACAATGAGCAGTTCTTC
TRBD1	13	many	TRBJ1-2	TRBV6-1	CASSWDSHYGYTF	TGTGCCAGCAGTTGGGACAGCCACTATGGCTACACCTTC
.	14	few	TRBJ2-2	TRBV7-7	CASSLVAGAGELFF	TGTGCTAGCAGCTTAGTCGCAGGGGCCGGGGAGCTGTTTTTT
TRBD1	14	.	TRBJ2-2	TRBV2	CASTGTGNAGELFF	TGTGCCAGCACCGGGACAGGGAACGCCGGGGAGCTGTTTTTT
.	14	many	TRBJ2-1	TRBV2	CASKIGSSYNEQFF	TGTGCCAGCAAAATTGGAAGCTCCTACAATGAGCAGTTCTTC
TRBD2	14	.	TRBJ2-1	TRBV29-1	CSVEGVAGGGGQFF	TGCAGCGTTGAAGGGGTAGCGGGAGGGGGGGGGCAGTTCTTC
TRBD1	13	many	TRBJ2-7	TRBV28	CASSKTGFGEQYF	TGTGCCAGCAGTAAGACAGGGTTTGGCGAGCAGTACTTC
.	13	.	TRBJ1-1	TRBV19	CASIPPMGAEAFF	TGTGCCAGTATACCCCCGATGGGGGCTGAAGCTTTCTTT
.	15	.	TRBJ2-2	TRBV7-3	CASSLKQGYTGELFF	TGTGCCAGCAGCTTAAAACAGGGCTACACCGGGGAGCTGTTTTTT